This TCR beta chain appears in the sequencing data of a study of T cells after yellow fever vaccination. Trimming took off 3 bases at V and 3 bases at J, with 18 bases between the two ends. The CDR3 loop spans 16 amino acids. Germline V lookup: CDR1 LNHNV, CDR2 YYDKDF (reference sequence). This clonotype was picked up a small number of times. TCRdb used MiXCR to reprocess the 5' RACE reads, holding one entry per CDR3 protein. The sample consists of under 400,000 distinct CDR3 sequences, 11% of them appearing once. This chain connects TRBV15 to TRBJ2-7, with a possible D match to TRBD1 (7 bases). The sample was PBMCs, taken on the day of the first yellow fever vaccination. The source is a man aged 18 to 30 who received the YFV17D yellow fever vaccine. CDR3 protein: CATSSRGGDRVYEQYF. Written as DNA, the CDR3 is TGTGCCACCAGCAGTCGAGGCGGGGACAGAGTCTACGAGCAGTACTTC. Full variable domain (outside the CDR3, taken from reference TRBV15 and TRBJ2-7): DAMVIQNPRYQVTQFGKPVTLSCSQTLNHNVMYWYQQKSSQAPKLLFHYYDKDFNNEADTPDNFQSRRPNTSFCFLDIRSPGLGDTAMYLCATSSRGGDRVYEQYFGPGTRLTVT.